This TCR beta chain was recorded in a study of blood T cells in healthy people across ages. This clonotype came up a few times. Combining a sample-barcoded 5' primer with a J-beta primer mix, a second PCR ran for roughly 7 to 11 cycles. Each CDR3 protein gets one entry after TCRdb re-called the 5' RACE reads with MiXCR. The table records some 1.6 million distinct CDR3 sequences, around 36% of them present only once. The TCR originated in a woman in her twenties or thirties in good health. The source material was blood.

The CDR3 nucleotides read TGCAGTGCTAGACTAGGCCAGGGGATGGGCTACACCTTC. Its translation: CSARLGQGMGYTF. This chain uses TRBV20-1 with TRBJ1-2, with D perhaps matching TRBD1 (6 bases). The CDR3 runs 13 residues. Germline CDR1 reads DFQATT; CDR2 reads SNEGSKA (reference sequence). The V end was cut by 2 bases, the J end by 8 bases, with 15 bases between.